This T cell receptor (beta chain) was captured by sequencing in a study of blood T cell repertoires in COVID-19. Turning to the study itself: Both acute and convalescent COVID-19 samples were obtained from the United States, Italy and Spain. Sample material is recorded as cDNA or gDNA derived from T cells, B-cell-depleted T cells, or PBMCs.

The CDR3 has 15 amino acids. CDR1 and CDR2 from the germline V gene are LNHDA and SQIVND (reference sequence). Trimming cost V 5 bases and J 2 bases; bases outside gene matches: 6. Original data processing: The authors estimated nucleated cell counts from reference gene primer amplification. Clones were read by immunoSEQ multiplex PCR, and TCRdb kept only the in-frame ones, dropping some. V and J calls and clone size are as listed in that table; D and trimming were resolved from the DNA. The sample yields about 270,000 clones, around 86% seen once. The TCR comes from a human donor in a cohort sampled during active COVID-19. The chain joins TRBV19 to TRBJ1-5; 7 nucleotides line up with TRBD1. Sequencing was performed on peripheral blood. CDR3 protein: CASSRRGRGNQPQHF. The CDR3 nucleotides are TGTGCCAGTAGTCGGAGGGGGCGCGGCAATCAGCCCCAGCATTTT.